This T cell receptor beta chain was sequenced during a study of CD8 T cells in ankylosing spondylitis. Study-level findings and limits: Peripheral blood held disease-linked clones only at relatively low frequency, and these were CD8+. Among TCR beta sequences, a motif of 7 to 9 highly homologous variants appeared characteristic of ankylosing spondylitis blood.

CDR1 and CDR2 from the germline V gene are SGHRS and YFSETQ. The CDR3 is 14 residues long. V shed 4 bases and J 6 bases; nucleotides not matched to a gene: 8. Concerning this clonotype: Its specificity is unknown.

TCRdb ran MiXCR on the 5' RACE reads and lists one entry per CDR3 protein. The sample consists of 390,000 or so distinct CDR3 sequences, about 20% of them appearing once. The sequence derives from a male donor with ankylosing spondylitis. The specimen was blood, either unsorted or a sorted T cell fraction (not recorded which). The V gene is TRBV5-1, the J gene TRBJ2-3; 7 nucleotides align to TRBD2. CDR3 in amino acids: CASSTSGARDTQYF. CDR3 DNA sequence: TGCGCCAGCAGCACGAGCGGGGCTAGGGATACGCAGTATTTT.